This T cell receptor beta chain derives from a study of shared clonotypes between healthy human individuals. Overall study findings and caveats: The sole specimen, blood, was sampled, and tissue repertoires likely differ.

TCRdb's copy holds only in-frame clones and misses some; the assay was immunoSEQ multiplex PCR. Counted here are around 690,000 clones, 80% to 95% occurring once; the ten biggest clones make up about a third. Healthy HIV-negative adults with no recent acute infections or vaccinations were recruited as donors. On this clone itself: The antigen remains unidentified.

Germline V gene sequence: CDR1 SQVTM, CDR2 ANQGSEA. The CDR3 runs 15 residues. V shed 3 bases and J shed 0 bases, with 15 bases lying between them. The genes are TRBV29-1 and TRBJ2-7; the D gene is possibly TRBD1 (6 bases). The clonotype was recovered from a young man in good health. Some clones in this sample may be carry-over from other donors' samples. Material: memory CD8+ T cells from PBMCs. The subset: CD45RO+ cells pooled with CCR7-negative TemRA cells. CDR3 nucleotides: TGCAGCGTTGAGGTCGGGGACACAAGCTCCTACGAGCAGTACTTC. The encoded protein is CSVEVGDTSSYEQYF.